These T cell receptor beta chains were read from a single sample in a study of cytomegalovirus exposure and HLA in healthy donors. Some clones are missing from TCRdb's copy, which holds only in-frame ones; the method was immunoSEQ multiplex PCR. The sample carries more than 100,000 clones, about four fifths recorded once. The sequencing input was PBMCs. Receptor source: a female donor in good health and CMV-seropositive. The CDR3 runs from the conserved cysteine through the conserved F or W. Fields, in order: V gene, J gene, D gene, clone size, CDR3 DNA, CDR3 protein. The D gene is left open where the match is weak. For some rows the clone size is stated as once, few or many, or as a class when expanded; others skip it.

V: TRBV6-1; J: TRBJ2-3; D: -; size: -; DNA: TGTGCCAGCAGTGATCGGTTTTCAGATACGCAGTATTTT; CDR3: CASSDRFSDTQYF
V: TRBV6-5; J: TRBJ2-1; D: TRBD2; size: -; DNA: TGTGCCAGCAGCCGACGGGGGAGGGCCTACAATGAGCAGTTCTTC; CDR3: CASSRRGRAYNEQFF
V: TRBV19; J: TRBJ1-2; D: TRBD1; size: -; DNA: TGTGCCAGTAGTATCCGAGGACAGGGGGCGCGAGACTATGGCTACACCTTC; CDR3: CASSIRGQGARDYGYTF
V: TRBV5-1; J: TRBJ2-6; D: TRBD1; size: -; DNA: TGCGCCAGCCGGACAGGGGTCGTAAACTCTGGGGCCAACGTCCTGACTTTC; CDR3: CASRTGVVNSGANVLTF
V: TRBV19; J: TRBJ2-7; D: -; size: once; DNA: TGTGCCAGTAGTACGCACAGGGCCTCCTACGAGCAGTACTTC; CDR3: CASSTHRASYEQYF
V: TRBV7-9; J: TRBJ2-3; D: TRBD2; size: -; DNA: TGTGCCAGCAGCTTCTTGACTAGCGGGTTCCCAGATACGCAGTATTTT; CDR3: CASSFLTSGFPDTQYF
V: TRBV7-2; J: TRBJ1-3; D: TRBD1; size: -; DNA: TGTGCCAGCAGCGCGGCCGGGACAGTGGGAAACACCATATATTTT; CDR3: CASSAAGTVGNTIYF
V: TRBV5-8; J: TRBJ1-5; D: TRBD1; size: few; DNA: TGTGCCAGCAGCTTTAGGAGCGGACAGGCCCAGCATTTT; CDR3: CASSFRSGQAQHF
V: TRBV2; J: TRBJ2-2; D: -; size: -; DNA: TGTGCCAGCAGGGGACTCAAGAACACCGGGGAGCTGTTTTTT; CDR3: CASRGLKNTGELFF
V: TRBV14; J: TRBJ1-3; D: -; size: -; DNA: TGTGCCAGCAGCCTCTGGAGCGGCTCTGGAAACACCATATATTTT; CDR3: CASSLWSGSGNTIYF